One and the same sample provided the 27 T cell receptor beta chains below, sequenced in a study of blood T cell repertoires in COVID-19. Profiling relied on immunoSEQ multiplex PCR, and the TCRdb table lists in-frame clones only, not all of them. The profile covers 300,000 or so clones, with under 95% appearing a single time and 2.6% taken by the ten largest. Sequencing was performed on PBMCs or T cells enriched from blood (not recorded which). These receptors all come from a man aged 55 to 70 who had recovered from COVID-19.

This clone showed up just a few times. This chain uses TRBV15 with TRBJ1-1; possible D gene TRBD1, 6 bases. Trimming removed 5 bases from V and 3 bases from J, with 16 bases in between. The CDR3 runs to 15 residues. Germline CDR1 reads LNHNV; CDR2 reads YYDKDF (reference sequence). CDR3 DNA: TGTGCCACCAGCCAAGCAACAGGGAGTTACACTGAAGCTTTCTTT. Translation gives CATSQATGSYTEAFF.

This chain joins TRBV5-8 and TRBJ2-2, with a possible D match to TRBD2 (6 bases). Germline loops: CDR1 SGHTS, CDR2 YDEGEE. This CDR3 spans 13 amino acids. Deletions cut 4 bases from V and 6 bases from J, with 10 bases between. The CDR3 reads CASSMGLPGELFF. The CDR3 coding sequence is TGTGCCAGCAGCATGGGACTTCCCGGGGAGCTGTTTTTT. Variable domain in full (rest from reference TRBV5-8 and TRBJ2-2): EAGVTQSPTHLIKTRGQQATLRCSPISGHTSVYWYQQALGLGLQFLLWYDEGEERNRGNFPPRFSGRQFPNYSSELNVNALELEDSALYLCASSMGLPGELFFGEGSRLTVL.

The rearrangement uses TRBV27 and TRBJ2-2; TRBD2 aligns across 7 bases. V gave up 3 bases and J gave up 6 bases; unmatched junction bases: 7. Germline-derived CDR1 and CDR2 are MNHEY and SMNVEV (reference sequence). CDR3 size: 15 residues. The CDR3 bases are TGTGCCAGCAGTTTTGTGGGGGGGGGACCCGGGGAGCTGTTTTTT. This translates into CASSFVGGGPGELFF.

The chain joins TRBV6-1 to TRBJ1-2; D possibly corresponds to TRBD1 (6 bases). Germline V gene sequence: CDR1 MNHNS, CDR2 SASEGT. CDR3 length equals 16 residues. Trimming left V 1 base short and J 2 bases short, with 14 bases between. CDR3 DNA sequence: TGTGCCAGCAGTGAAGATAGGGGGGGGTTCAACTATGGCTACACCTTC. Protein product: CASSEDRGGFNYGYTF.

The J gene is TRBJ2-7, the V gene TRBV7-8; TRBD2 matches 12 bases. The V gene end was trimmed by 1 base and the J gene end by 6 bases; junction bases not matched to a gene: 4. The CDR3 runs to 15 residues. CDR1 SGHVS and CDR2 FQNEAQ come from the germline V gene. CDR3 nucleotide sequence: TGTGCCAGCAGCTTAGTACTAGCGGGAGGTTTCGAGCAGTACTTC. Protein product: CASSLVLAGGFEQYF.

CDR3 region: CASSTSGRGGSSYNEQFF. As DNA, the CDR3 is TGTGCCAGCAGCACTAGCGGGAGAGGGGGAAGCTCCTACAATGAGCAGTTCTTC. The chain employs TRBV11-3 and TRBJ2-1; 11 bases align to TRBD2. The junction had 9 bases not matched to a gene; V was cut back by 5 bases and J by 0 bases. The germline gives CDR1 SGHNT, CDR2 YENEEA. CDR3 length equals 18 residues.

V is TRBV5-4 and J is TRBJ2-5; 10 positions agree with TRBD1. The CDR3 is 14 amino acids. The ends lost 4 bases at V and 5 bases at J; junction bases unmatched: 5. Per germline, CDR1 SGHNT and CDR2 YYREEE (reference sequence). This CDR3 reads CASSATGGAETQYF. In DNA form, the CDR3 reads TGTGCCAGCAGCGCGACAGGGGGCGCCGAGACCCAGTACTTC.

The rearrangement joins TRBV19 to TRBJ2-2, with 7 bases fitting TRBD1. With V trimmed by 4 bases and J by 8 bases, 7 bases remained unmatched. Per germline, CDR1 LNHDA and CDR2 SQIVND (reference sequence). The CDR3 runs 14 residues. The CDR3 DNA reads TGTGCCAGTAGTACGACAGGGCGCAAAGGGGAGCTGTTTTTT. This translates into CASSTTGRKGELFF.

The chain couples TRBV19 to TRBJ1-1, with D maybe TRBD1 (5 bases). Looked up from germline, CDR1 is LNHDA and CDR2 is SQIVND (reference sequence). This CDR3 contains 15 residues. Trimming took 0 bases from V and 5 from J, leaving 13 bases between them. CDR3 amino acids: CASSIETAGTTEAFF. The CDR3 DNA sequence: TGTGCCAGTAGTATAGAAACGGCAGGGACTACTGAAGCTTTCTTT.

This sequence joins TRBV7-3 and TRBJ2-1; 11 bases match TRBD2. After removal of 4 bases from V and 5 bases from J, the junction contained 7 bases not matched to a gene. The CDR3 covers 16 residues. Per germline, CDR1 SGHTA and CDR2 FQGTGA. CDR3 sequence: CASSSVGTSGNNEQFF. For the CDR3, the DNA is TGTGCCAGCAGCTCTGTCGGGACTAGCGGCAACAATGAGCAGTTCTTC.

J is TRBJ1-3 and V is TRBV7-9; D may be TRBD1 (5 bases). The CDR3 has 14 amino acids. Germline V gene lookup returns CDR1 SEHNR and CDR2 FQNEAQ (reference sequence). Between the trimmed V and J ends, which lost 5 bases and 10 bases, there was a span of 18 bases. For the CDR3, the DNA is TGTGCCAGCAGCCCAGGACATCGGTATTGGACCATATATTTT. Encoded protein: CASSPGHRYWTIYF.

This chain connects TRBV13 to TRBJ2-7; 7 positions agree with TRBD2. The length of the CDR3 is 14 residues. Germline CDR1 PRHDT, CDR2 FYEKMQ (reference sequence). V shed 5 bases, J shed 4 bases, and the junction held 8 bases outside the gene matches. The CDR3 is CASSDPRGVYEQYF. CDR3 bases: TGTGCCAGCAGCGACCCTCGGGGGGTATACGAGCAGTACTTC. Full variable domain (remainder filled in from reference TRBV13 and TRBJ2-7): AAGVIQSPRHLIKEKRETATLKCYPIPRHDTVYWYQQGPGQDPQFLISFYEKMQSDKGSIPDRFSAQQFSDYHSELNMSSLELGDSALYFCASSDPRGVYEQYFGPGTRLTVT.

The V and J genes are TRBV4-1 and TRBJ1-5; D might be TRBD1 (5 bases). The CDR3 extends over 16 amino acids. V lost 3 bases and J lost 4, with 16 bases in between. The germline V gene encodes CDR1 MGHRA and CDR2 YSYEKL. CDR3 bases: TGCGCCAGCAGCCATCTCGTGGACAAACTAAATCAGCCCCAGCATTTT. As protein: CASSHLVDKLNQPQHF.

The chain employs TRBV5-4 and TRBJ2-7; 10 positions agree with TRBD1. This CDR3 spans 14 amino acids. Germline CDR1 is SGHNT and CDR2 is YYREEE (reference sequence). The junction had 6 bases not matched to a gene; V was cut back by 5 bases and J by 4 bases. CDR3 in amino acids: CASSPGTGDYEQYF. The CDR3 DNA is TGTGCCAGCAGTCCCGGGACAGGGGATTACGAGCAGTACTTC.

The CDR3 DNA sequence: TGTGCCAGCAGTTTGCAGGGAACTGAAGCTTTCTTT. It translates to CASSLQGTEAFF. V gene TRBV6-5 combines with J gene TRBJ1-1; the D gene is possibly TRBD1 (5 bases). Germline CDR1 and CDR2: MNHEY and SVGAGI. The CDR3 runs to 12 residues. V lost 4 bases to trimming and J lost 5 bases, with 8 bases between them.

The chain combines TRBV2 with TRBJ2-3, with TRBD2 matching 11 bases. The V and J ends lost 6 bases and 1 base, in that order; junction bases with no gene match: 6. This CDR3 is built from 16 residues. In germline, CDR1 is SNHLY, CDR2 FYNNEI. This CDR3 is CASSLLAGVGTDTQYF. The CDR3 DNA reads TGTGCCAGCAGCTTACTAGCGGGGGTGGGCACAGATACGCAGTATTTT.

This chain connects TRBV6-2 or TRBV6-3 to TRBJ2-5; 13 nucleotides line up with TRBD2. Germline V gene sequence: CDR1 MNHEY, CDR2 SVGEGT. The V segment lost 6 bases and the J segment 5 bases; nucleotides outside the gene matches: 9. CDR3 length equals 16 residues. CDR3 in amino acids: CASSSRLAGGEETQYF. The CDR3 region has the DNA TGTGCCAGCAGCTCAAGACTAGCGGGGGGAGAGGAGACCCAGTACTTC.

The CDR3 here is CAWSVFSVGTGELFF. The CDR3 DNA follows: TGTGCCTGGAGTGTATTTAGCGTCGGCACCGGGGAGCTGTTTTTT. The V call is TRBV30, the J call TRBJ2-2; D is perhaps TRBD2 (5 bases). V was trimmed by 0 bases and J by 4 bases, leaving 12 bases between them. CDR3 size: 15 residues. Germline CDR1 GTSNPN, CDR2 SVGIG (reference sequence).

The chain employs TRBV3-1 (or the pseudogene TRBV3-2) and TRBJ2-3; 13 nucleotides align to TRBD2. V lost 7 bases to trimming and J lost 2 bases; unmatched junction nucleotides: 6. The CDR3 length is 16 residues. Germline loops: CDR1 LGHDT, CDR2 YNNKEL (reference sequence). As DNA, the CDR3 is TGTGCCAGCAAGAAGACTAGCGGGAGGTTCACAGATACGCAGTATTTT. This gives the protein CASKKTSGRFTDTQYF.

This rearrangement joins TRBV5-8 to TRBJ2-2, with 7 bases identical to TRBD1. The germline V gene has CDR1 SGHTS and CDR2 YDEGEE. J was trimmed by 8 bases and V by 5 bases; bases with no gene match: 12. The CDR3 is 15 amino acids. DNA for the CDR3: TGTGCCAGCAGTCCCAGGGGGAACGCCGCGGGGGAGCTGTTTTTT. Translating gives CASSPRGNAAGELFF.

The J gene is TRBJ2-7, the V gene TRBV18, with TRBD2 matching over 12 bases. The length of the CDR3 is 17 residues. After removal of 3 bases from V and 8 bases from J, the junction contained 14 bases not matched to a gene. Looked up from germline, CDR1 is KGHSH and CDR2 is LQKENI. This CDR3 is CASSPDGPGLAGPQQYF. In DNA, the CDR3 is TGTGCCAGCTCACCCGACGGTCCCGGACTAGCGGGACCCCAGCAGTACTTC.

The chain carries TRBV9 and TRBJ2-1; tentative D call: TRBD1 (5 bases). From germline, CDR1 is SGDLS and CDR2 YYNGEE. The CDR3 totals 15 residues. V lost 0 bases, J lost 0 bases, and 7 bases lay in between. The CDR3 bases are TGTGCCAGCAGCGTAGAGGGGAACTCCTACAATGAGCAGTTCTTC. Translating it yields CASSVEGNSYNEQFF.

The gene calls are TRBV4-1 and TRBJ1-5, with 8 positions matching TRBD1. The V gene end was trimmed by 0 bases and the J gene end by 5 bases; junction bases not matched to a gene: 3. CDR3 length: 15 residues. CDR1 and CDR2 from the germline V gene are MGHRA and YSYEKL. CDR3 residues: CASSQDPTGDQPQHF. In DNA, the CDR3 is TGCGCCAGCAGCCAAGATCCGACAGGGGATCAGCCCCAGCATTTT.

This rearrangement joins TRBV2 to TRBJ2-1, with D unresolved. CDR1 is SNHLY and CDR2 is FYNNEI in the germline V gene. The V end lost 10 bases, the J end lost 0 bases, and 13 bases lay between the germline ends. CDR3 length equals 14 residues. CDR3 region: CATKPPSSYNEQFF. The CDR3 DNA sequence: TGTGCCACAAAACCCCCGAGCTCCTACAATGAGCAGTTCTTC. The complete variable domain, with remaining parts taken from reference TRBV2 and TRBJ2-1, reads EPEVTQTPSHQVTQMGQEVILRCVPISNHLYFYWYRQILGQKVEFLVSFYNNEISEKSEIFDDQFSVERPDGSNFTLKIRSTKLEDSAMYFCATKPPSSYNEQFFGPGTRLTVL.

V gene TRBV6-2 or TRBV6-3 combines with J gene TRBJ1-5; TRBD1 is a possible D gene (5 bases). Germline CDR1 and CDR2: MNHEY and SVGEGT. The CDR3 has 16 residues. Trimming left V 1 base short and J 5 bases short, with 15 bases between. The CDR3 here is CASSYLTVGRDQPQHF. The CDR3 nucleotides read TGTGCCAGCAGTTACTTGACAGTCGGTCGGGATCAGCCCCAGCATTTT.

Here the CDR3 reads CASTTQGAGELFF. The CDR3 DNA sequence: TGTGCCAGCACCACCCAGGGGGCCGGGGAGCTGTTTTTT. V usage is TRBV2 and J usage is TRBJ2-2, with TRBD1 identical over 7 bases. The CDR3 has 13 amino acids. The germline V gene has CDR1 SNHLY and CDR2 FYNNEI. Trimming cost V 7 bases and J 6 bases; bases outside gene matches: 5.

This chain links TRBV5-1 with TRBJ2-2; TRBD2 agrees at 9 bases. Germline V lookup: CDR1 SGHRS, CDR2 YFSETQ. With 4 bases clipped from V and 6 bases from J, the junction kept 7 bases outside the gene matches. The CDR3 is made up of 15 amino acids. The CDR3 DNA is TGCGCCAGCAGCGTTAGCGGGAGAGGGGCCGGGGAGCTGTTTTTT. It translates to CASSVSGRGAGELFF.